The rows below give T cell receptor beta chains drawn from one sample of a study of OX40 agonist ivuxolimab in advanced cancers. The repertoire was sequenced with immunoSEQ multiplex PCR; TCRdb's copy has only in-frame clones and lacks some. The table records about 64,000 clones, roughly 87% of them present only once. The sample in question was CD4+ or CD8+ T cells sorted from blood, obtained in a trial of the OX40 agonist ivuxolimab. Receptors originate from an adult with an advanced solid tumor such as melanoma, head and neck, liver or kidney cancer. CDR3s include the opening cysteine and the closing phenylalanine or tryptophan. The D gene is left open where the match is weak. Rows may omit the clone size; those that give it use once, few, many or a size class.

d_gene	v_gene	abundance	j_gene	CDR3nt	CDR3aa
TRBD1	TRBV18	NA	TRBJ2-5	TGTGCCAGCTCACCAGCCGGGACAGGCCAAGAGACCCAGTACTTC	CASSPAGTGQETQYF
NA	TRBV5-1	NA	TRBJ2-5	TGCGCCAGCAGCTTGGGATCCCTAGGGGGAGGGACCCAGTACTTC	CASSLGSLGGGTQYF
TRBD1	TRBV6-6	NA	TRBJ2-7	TGTGCCAGCCGAAGCCTCGGACAGGGAAACTCCTACGAGCAGTACTTC	CASRSLGQGNSYEQYF
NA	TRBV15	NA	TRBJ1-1	TGTGCCACCAACAGAGTCCGGGGTGAAGCTTTCTTT	CATNRVRGEAFF
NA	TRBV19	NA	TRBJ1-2	TGTGCCAGTAGTATAGACAGGGGATCGGTTGGCTACACCTTC	CASSIDRGSVGYTF
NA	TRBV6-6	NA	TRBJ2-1	TGTGCCAGCAGTTACTCTGGCGGGTACAATGAGCAGTTCTTC	CASSYSGGYNEQFF
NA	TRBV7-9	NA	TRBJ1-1	TGTGCCAGCAGCTGGGGAGACACTGAAGCTTTCTTT	CASSWGDTEAFF
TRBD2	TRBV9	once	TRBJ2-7	TGTGCCAGCAGCGCTGCCGGGACTAGCGGGGGAAGCTCCTACGAGCAGTACTTC	CASSAAGTSGGSSYEQYF
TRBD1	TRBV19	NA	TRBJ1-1	TGTGCCAGTAGGACAACAGGGGGCATCGGTGAAGCTTTCTTT	CASRTTGGIGEAFF
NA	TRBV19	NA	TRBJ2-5	TGTGCCAGTAGTCCGGGTGGGCCGGGCCAAGAGACCCAGTACTTC	CASSPGGPGQETQYF
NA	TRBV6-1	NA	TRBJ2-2	TGTGCCAGCAGTGAATGGCAGCACACCGGGGAGCTGTTTTTT	CASSEWQHTGELFF
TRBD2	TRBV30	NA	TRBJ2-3	TGTGCCTGGAGTGCAAACGCGGGAGGGCAAGATACGCAGTATTTT	CAWSANAGGQDTQYF
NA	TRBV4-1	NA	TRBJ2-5	TGCGCCAGCAGCCCCGACAGGGAGACCCAGTACTTC	CASSPDRETQYF
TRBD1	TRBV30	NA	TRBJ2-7	TGTGCCTACGGACAGGGGGCAAACGAGCAGTACTTC	CAYGQGANEQYF
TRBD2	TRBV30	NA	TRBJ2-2	TGTGCCTGGAGGAAGGGACTAGCGGGCCTGAACACCGGGGAGCTGTTTTTT	CAWRKGLAGLNTGELFF
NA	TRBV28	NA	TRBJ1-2	TGTGCCAGCAGTTTGGCCCAACGAGGCTACACCTTC	CASSLAQRGYTF
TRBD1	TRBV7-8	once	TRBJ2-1	TGTGCCAGCAGCTTGGACCACAGGGGTGGGAAGTTCTTC	CASSLDHRGGKFF
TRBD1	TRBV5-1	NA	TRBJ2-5	TGCGCCAGCAGCTTCGGGACAGTCAAAGAGACCCAGTACTTC	CASSFGTVKETQYF
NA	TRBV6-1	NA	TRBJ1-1	TGTGCCAGCAGTGGCCTCGTAGGGTCGAAGAACACTGAAGCTTTCTTT	CASSGLVGSKNTEAFF
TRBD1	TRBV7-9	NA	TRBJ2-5	TGTGCCAGCAGCTCCGCGGACAGGGGTATCTATGCAGAGACCCAGTACTTC	CASSSADRGIYAETQYF
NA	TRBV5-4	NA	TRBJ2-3	TGTGCCAGCAGCTTGGCCAGAGGGGGAGGCACAGATACGCAGTATTTT	CASSLARGGGTDTQYF
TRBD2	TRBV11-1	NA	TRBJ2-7	TGTGCCAGCAGCCCGGGACTAGCGGCTCAAACCGTCTCCTACGAGCAGTACTTC	CASSPGLAAQTVSYEQYF
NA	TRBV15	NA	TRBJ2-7	TGTGCCACCAGCAGAGTCAGAGGGTTCACCTACGAGCAGTACTTC	CATSRVRGFTYEQYF
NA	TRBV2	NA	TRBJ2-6	TGTGCCAGCAGTCCTCTCGGGTGGGCATTCTCTGGGGCCAACGTCCTGACTTTC	CASSPLGWAFSGANVLTF
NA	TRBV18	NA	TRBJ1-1	TGTGCCAGCTCACCACCGAGTCACCAGAACACTGAAGCTTTCTTT	CASSPPSHQNTEAFF